This TCR beta chain comes out of a study of cytomegalovirus exposure and HLA in healthy donors. PCR employed 60 Vbeta and 13 Jbeta primers. Some clones are missing from TCRdb's copy, which holds only in-frame ones; the method was immunoSEQ multiplex PCR. This table has about 160,000 clones, 75% to 80% appearing once. Worth noting for this clone: Its cognate antigen is unknown.

The CDR3 loop spans 16 amino acids. Per the germline V gene, CDR1 is SEHNR and CDR2 is FQNEAQ (reference sequence). The V and J ends lost 5 bases and 10 bases respectively, with 21 bases between them. Study results and limitations: An ancestry cluster, one associated with Asian ancestry, reportedly showed fewer N-insertions than the approximately 650-donor mean in a later analysis. Beyond CMV serostatus, there was no information to go on about immune exposure. The classifier reportedly diagnosed cytomegalovirus status with high sensitivity and specificity. Previously analyzed data showed that most TCR beta V segments were productive at a frequency of about 87% or about 30%.

The sequencing input was PBMCs. The chain joins TRBV7-9 to TRBJ1-6, with D maybe TRBD1 (6 bases). The clonotype was recovered from a woman aged 40 to 50 in good health and CMV-seronegative. The CDR3 nucleotides are TGTGCCAGCAGCCTACCTGAGGGGGGGGGAATCTCACCCCTCCACTTT. It encodes CASSLPEGGGISPLHF.